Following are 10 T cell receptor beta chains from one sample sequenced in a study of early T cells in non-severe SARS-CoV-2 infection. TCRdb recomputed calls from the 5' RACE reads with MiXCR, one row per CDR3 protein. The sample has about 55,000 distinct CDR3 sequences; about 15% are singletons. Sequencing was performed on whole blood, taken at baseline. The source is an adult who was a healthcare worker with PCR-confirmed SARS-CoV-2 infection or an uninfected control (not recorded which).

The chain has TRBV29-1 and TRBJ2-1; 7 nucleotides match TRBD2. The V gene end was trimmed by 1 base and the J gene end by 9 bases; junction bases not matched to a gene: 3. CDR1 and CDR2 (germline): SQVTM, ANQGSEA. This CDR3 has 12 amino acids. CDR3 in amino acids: CSVEAGRGEQFF. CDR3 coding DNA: TGCAGCGTTGAAGCGGGGAGGGGTGAGCAGTTCTTC.

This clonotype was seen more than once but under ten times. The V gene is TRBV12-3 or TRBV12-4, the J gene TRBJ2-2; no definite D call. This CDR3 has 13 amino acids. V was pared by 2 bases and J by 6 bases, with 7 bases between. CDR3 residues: CASSLSVSGELFF. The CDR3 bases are TGTGCCAGCAGTTTAAGTGTCTCCGGGGAGCTGTTTTTT.

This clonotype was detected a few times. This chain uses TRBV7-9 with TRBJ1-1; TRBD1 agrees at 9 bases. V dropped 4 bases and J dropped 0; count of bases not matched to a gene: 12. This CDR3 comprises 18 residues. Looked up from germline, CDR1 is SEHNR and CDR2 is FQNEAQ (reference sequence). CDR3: CASSSNPIGQGLNTEAFF. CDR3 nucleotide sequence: TGTGCCAGCAGCTCCAATCCCATAGGACAGGGGTTGAACACTGAAGCTTTCTTT.

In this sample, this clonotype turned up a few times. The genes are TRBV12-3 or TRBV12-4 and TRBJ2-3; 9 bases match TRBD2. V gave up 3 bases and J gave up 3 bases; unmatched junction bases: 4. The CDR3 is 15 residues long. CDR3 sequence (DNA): TGTGCCAGCAGTTTGACTAGCGGAACTACAGATACGCAGTATTTT. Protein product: CASSLTSGTTDTQYF.

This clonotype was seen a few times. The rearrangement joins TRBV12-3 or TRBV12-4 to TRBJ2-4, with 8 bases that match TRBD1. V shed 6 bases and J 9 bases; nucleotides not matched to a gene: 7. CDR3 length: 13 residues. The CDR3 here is CASRPDRVSIQYF. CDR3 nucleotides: TGTGCCAGCAGACCGGACAGGGTCAGCATTCAGTACTTC.

CDR3 region: CSAPAHSATNEKLFF. The CDR3, as DNA: TGCAGTGCTCCTGCCCACAGTGCAACTAATGAAAAACTGTTTTTT. The rearrangement uses TRBV20-1 and TRBJ1-4; no firm D call. Per the germline V gene, CDR1 is DFQATT and CDR2 is SNEGSKA (reference sequence). This CDR3 has 15 amino acids. V lost 5 bases and J lost 0, with 13 bases in between.

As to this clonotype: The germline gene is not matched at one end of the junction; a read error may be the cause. Written as DNA, the CDR3 is TGTGCCAGCAGTTCCGGGACAGGGCTAACCGGGGAGCTGATTTTT. Protein sequence: CASSSGTGLTGELIF. The genes are TRBV7-2 and TRBJ2-2; 9 bases agree with TRBD1. The CDR3 loop spans 15 amino acids. The germline V gene has CDR1 SGHTA and CDR2 FQGNSA.

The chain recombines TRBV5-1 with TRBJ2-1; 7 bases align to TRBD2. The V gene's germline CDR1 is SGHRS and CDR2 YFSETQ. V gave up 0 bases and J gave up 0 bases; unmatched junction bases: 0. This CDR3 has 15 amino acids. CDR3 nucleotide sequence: TGCGCCAGCAGCTTGGCTAGCGGCTCCTACAATGAGCAGTTCTTC. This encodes CASSLASGSYNEQFF.

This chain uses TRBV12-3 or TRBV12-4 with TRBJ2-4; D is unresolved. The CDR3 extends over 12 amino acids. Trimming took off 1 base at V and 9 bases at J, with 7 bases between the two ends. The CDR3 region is CASSLEPTIQYF. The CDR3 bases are TGTGCCAGCAGTTTAGAGCCCACCATTCAGTACTTC.

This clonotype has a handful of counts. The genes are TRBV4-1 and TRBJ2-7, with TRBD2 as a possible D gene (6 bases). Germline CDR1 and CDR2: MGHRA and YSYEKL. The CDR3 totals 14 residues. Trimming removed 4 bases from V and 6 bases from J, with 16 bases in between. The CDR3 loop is CASSPGLSNSEQYF. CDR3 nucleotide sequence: TGCGCCAGCAGCCCGGGACTTTCGAACAGCGAGCAGTACTTC.